The next 32 T cell receptor beta chains were all read from a single sample in a study of sequential checkpoint blockade in melanoma. Assay used: immunoSEQ multiplex PCR; TCRdb lists only in-frame clones, some missing. The table has 30,000 or so clones, about four fifths seen once. Regarding treatment: randomized to nivolumab then ipilimumab (arm A) or the reverse (arm B). This sample comprised CD8+ T cells sorted from blood (inferred from file names), obtained from a patient given nivolumab and ipilimumab in sequence. These TCRs come from a human donor with melanoma.

This clone was seen a single time. The chain couples TRBV15 to TRBJ2-7, with a weak D call TRBD1 (6 bases). CDR3 length equals 15 residues. The V end lost 3 bases, the J end lost 4 bases, and 16 bases lay between the germline ends. The V gene's germline CDR1 is LNHNV and CDR2 YYDKDF (reference sequence). DNA of the CDR3: TGTGCCACCAGCAGCCACAGGGTCCCAGTGTACGAGCAGTACTTC. Its translation is CATSSHRVPVYEQYF.

The chain employs TRBV6-5 and TRBJ2-7; 11 nucleotides align to TRBD2. The CDR3 is 16 amino acids. Germline V gives CDR1 MNHEY, CDR2 SVGAGI. With 2 bases clipped from V and 6 bases from J, the junction kept 9 bases outside the gene matches. The CDR3, as DNA: TGTGCCAGCAGTTACGTCACTAGCGGGAGAGCGAGCGAGCAGTACTTC. It translates to CASSYVTSGRASEQYF.

This chain connects TRBV7-8 to TRBJ2-5; 7 bases agree with TRBD2. With 5 bases clipped from V and 5 bases from J, the junction kept 11 bases outside the gene matches. Germline V gene sequence: CDR1 SGHVS, CDR2 FQNEAQ. This CDR3 is built from 15 residues. The CDR3 reads CASSVDGGIGETQYF. CDR3 bases: TGTGCCAGCAGCGTCGACGGGGGGATCGGGGAGACCCAGTACTTC.

The chain uses TRBV9 and TRBJ1-6; possibly TRBD1 for D (5 bases). The ends were cut back, 3 bases at V and 9 bases at J, with 16 bases in the middle. Germline V gives CDR1 SGDLS, CDR2 YYNGEE. The CDR3 is 15 amino acids. The CDR3 here is CASSDSQGIGSPLHF. CDR3 in DNA: TGTGCCAGCAGCGACTCTCAGGGAATCGGTTCACCCCTCCACTTT.

The table lists this clone with a count of one. No conserved phenylalanine or tryptophan ends this CDR3, so it is likely a read error. The DNA is left out, because the CDR3 cannot be placed on it with certainty; the CDR3 is given as TCRdb lists it. V and J are TRBV5-8 and TRBJ2-7; the table's D gene call, TRBD1, was not cross checked with the DNA. Counting both end residues, the CDR3 totals 11 amino acids. CDR1 and CDR2 (germline): SGHTS, YDEGEE. CDR3 residues: CASSLARGTGS.

As for this clone: Distinct nucleotide sequences in the sample also encode this CDR3. The chain carries TRBV27 and TRBJ2-7; 8 nucleotides line up with TRBD1. Per germline, CDR1 MNHEY and CDR2 SMNVEV (reference sequence). There are 14 residues in the CDR3. With V trimmed by 3 bases and J by 3 bases, 4 bases remained unmatched. CDR3 coding DNA: TGTGCCAGCAGTTTGGGGACAGGAAACTACGAGCAGTACTTC. It specifies CASSLGTGNYEQYF.

The chain carries TRBV27 and TRBJ2-2; the D is unclear. V lost 5 bases to trimming and J lost 5 bases, with 9 bases between them. CDR1 is MNHEY and CDR2 is SMNVEV in the germline V gene (reference sequence). This CDR3 has 13 amino acids. This CDR3 is CASSPSETGELFF. CDR3 DNA sequence: TGTGCCAGCAGTCCCTCTGAGACCGGGGAGCTGTTTTTT.

This rearrangement joins TRBV6-5 to TRBJ1-2; TRBD1 matches 8 bases. CDR1 is MNHEY and CDR2 is SVGAGI in the germline V gene. CDR3 length: 16 amino acids. The V segment lost 0 bases and the J segment 3 bases; nucleotides outside the gene matches: 6. The CDR3 DNA follows: TGTGCCAGCAGTTACTCGATTCAGGGGGCGGACTATGGCTACACCTTC. Its translation: CASSYSIQGADYGYTF.

This chain links TRBV16 with TRBJ2-7, with TRBD1 matching 7 bases. Looked up from germline, CDR1 is KGHSY and CDR2 is FQNENV. The CDR3 sequence is 14 residues long. V gave up 1 base and J gave up 4 bases; unmatched junction bases: 4. Here the CDR3 DNA reads TGTGCCAGCAGCCAATGGGACAGATCGTACGAGCAGTACTTC. The encoded protein is CASSQWDRSYEQYF. Full variable domain (rest looked up from reference TRBV16 and TRBJ2-7): GEEVAQTPKHLVRGEGQKAKLYCAPIKGHSYVFWYQQVLKNEFKFLISFQNENVFDETGMPKERFSAKCLPNSPCSLEIQATKLEDSAVYFCASSQWDRSYEQYFGPGTRLTVT.

The CDR3 is CATSRDPPTSAGNSEQFF. CDR3 DNA: TGTGCCACCAGCAGAGACCCCCCGACTAGCGCGGGAAACTCCGAGCAGTTCTTC. The chain couples TRBV15 to TRBJ2-1; 8 bases fit TRBD2. CDR3 length: 18 residues. The germline V gene has CDR1 LNHNV and CDR2 YYDKDF (reference sequence). After removal of 0 bases from V and 10 bases from J, the junction contained 17 bases not matched to a gene. Complete variable domain (other parts from reference TRBV15 and TRBJ2-1): DAMVIQNPRYQVTQFGKPVTLSCSQTLNHNVMYWYQQKSSQAPKLLFHYYDKDFNNEADTPDNFQSRRPNTSFCFLDIRSPGLGDTAMYLCATSRDPPTSAGNSEQFFGPGTRLTVL.

CDR3 nucleotide sequence: TGCGCCAGCAGCCAAGGGGACACCCTCTGGGAGACCCAGTACTTC. This encodes CASSQGDTLWETQYF. The chain is built from TRBV4-1 and TRBJ2-5; D is possibly TRBD1 (6 bases). This CDR3 has 15 residues. Trimming took 1 base from V and 5 from J, leaving 14 bases between them. Germline CDR1 MGHRA, CDR2 YSYEKL.

V usage is TRBV7-3 and J usage is TRBJ2-2; a possible D gene is TRBD2 (6 bases). The germline V gene encodes CDR1 SGHTA and CDR2 FQGTGA. This CDR3 has 15 residues. V lost 5 bases to trimming and J lost 5 bases, with 15 bases between them. This chain's CDR3 is CASSLGRGSTGELFF. The DNA for the CDR3 is TGTGCCAGCAGCCTTGGCCGGGGGTCAACCGGGGAGCTGTTTTTT.

V is TRBV11-3 and J is TRBJ2-7; 7 bases fit TRBD1. The CDR3 sequence is 13 residues long. Trimming removed 3 bases from V and 3 bases from J; junction bases left unmatched: 2. Germline V gives CDR1 SGHNT, CDR2 YENEEA. This CDR3 reads CASSFGDSYEQYF. For the CDR3, the DNA is TGTGCCAGCAGCTTTGGGGACAGCTACGAGCAGTACTTC.

This sequence joins TRBV27 and TRBJ2-7; TRBD1 might be the D (5 bases). The CDR3 sequence is 14 residues long. Trimming pared 0 bases from V and 2 bases from J, leaving 8 bases between. Per germline, CDR1 MNHEY and CDR2 SMNVEV (reference sequence). The CDR3: CASSLSGRAYEQYF. The DNA for the CDR3 is TGTGCCAGCAGTTTATCGGGCAGGGCCTACGAGCAGTACTTC.

J is TRBJ2-3 and V is TRBV4-1; TRBD2 might be the D (7 bases). From germline, CDR1 is MGHRA and CDR2 YSYEKL. There are 16 residues in the CDR3. V was trimmed by 1 base and J by 4 bases, leaving 15 bases between them. The CDR3 coding sequence is TGCGCCAGCAGCCAAGTAGGCCAGGGGAGGGCAGATACGCAGTATTTT. Its translation: CASSQVGQGRADTQYF.

The V call is TRBV10-3, the J call TRBJ2-5; 15 nucleotides line up with TRBD2. The closer fit of TRBJ2-7 to the DNA end suggests the J call may be wrong. Germline V gives CDR1 ENHRY, CDR2 SYGVKD. The CDR3 covers 17 residues. CDR3 in amino acids: CAISDGLAGGDSYEQYF. The CDR3 DNA reads TGTGCCATCAGTGACGGACTAGCGGGAGGGGACTCCTACGAGCAGTACTTC.

The V gene is TRBV5-6, the J gene TRBJ1-1; no clear D. V was shortened by 4 bases and J by 4 bases, with 17 bases between the two germline ends. CDR1 and CDR2 (germline): SGHDT, YYEEEE. The length of the CDR3 is 15 residues. The CDR3 DNA reads TGTGCCAGCAGCCCTTTAGTTCGGGAAATCACTGAAGCTTTCTTT. This sequence encodes CASSPLVREITEAFF.

The V gene is TRBV7-2, the J gene TRBJ2-1, with TRBD2 as a possible D gene (5 bases). Between the trimmed V and J ends, which lost 1 base and 6 bases, there was a span of 19 bases. Germline CDR1 SGHTA, CDR2 FQGNSA. The length of the CDR3 is 17 residues. The CDR3 DNA reads TGTGCCAGCAGCTTAGTAATCGGCCCAATAGAGGGCAATGAGCAGTTCTTC. Translating gives CASSLVIGPIEGNEQFF.

V usage is TRBV28 and J usage is TRBJ1-1; D unresolved. Germline V gene lookup returns CDR1 MDHEN and CDR2 SYDVKM. Trimming removed 8 bases at V and 0 bases at J, with 13 bases between. The CDR3 spans 14 residues. The CDR3 region is CASSSLGMNTEAFF. CDR3 in DNA: TGTGCCAGCTCAAGTCTCGGGATGAACACTGAAGCTTTCTTT.

The chain links TRBV7-9 to TRBJ1-5; TRBD1 is a possible D gene (5 bases). V lost 3 bases to trimming and J lost 5 bases, with 8 bases between them. This CDR3 comprises 13 residues. Germline V gene lookup returns CDR1 SEHNR and CDR2 FQNEAQ (reference sequence). CDR3 coding DNA: TGTGCCAGCAGCTTGACAGAATATCAGCCCCAGCATTTT. Amino acids: CASSLTEYQPQHF. The full variable domain, rest sourced from reference TRBV7-9 and TRBJ1-5, is DTGVSQNPRHKITKRGQNVTFRCDPISEHNRLYWYRQTLGQGPEFLTYFQNEAQLEKSRLLSDRFSAERPKGSFSTLEIQRTEQGDSAMYLCASSLTEYQPQHFGDGTRLSIL.

This clone was seen a handful of times. The CDR3 here is CASSLFDGPNTEAFF. In DNA form, the CDR3 reads TGTGCCAGCAGCTTGTTCGATGGGCCGAACACTGAAGCTTTCTTT. The chain combines TRBV7-2 with TRBJ1-1; no firm D call. V was shortened by 3 bases and J by 1 base, with 12 bases between the two germline ends. This CDR3 contains 15 residues. Germline CDR1 and CDR2: SGHTA and FQGNSA.

The CDR3 DNA sequence: TGTGCCACCAGCAGAGCTCGAGAGGTTATCATCTACGAGCAGTACTTC. Protein sequence: CATSRAREVIIYEQYF. The chain uses TRBV15 and TRBJ2-7; D call uncertain. The CDR3 contains 16 residues. The V gene lost 1 base and the J gene lost 3 bases, with 16 bases spanning the gap. CDR1 is LNHNV, CDR2 YYDKDF, per germline (reference sequence).

J is TRBJ2-3 and V is TRBV19, with 9 bases fitting TRBD1. The CDR3 length is 16 residues. V trimming: 4 bases; J trimming: 5 bases; junction bases outside the gene matches: 10. Germline V gene data show CDR1 as LNHDA and CDR2 as SQIVND (reference sequence). The CDR3 loop is CASSTPPGQGQDTQYF. DNA for the CDR3: TGTGCCAGTAGTACCCCTCCGGGACAGGGTCAAGATACGCAGTATTTT.

The rearrangement uses TRBV30 and TRBJ2-5; TRBD1 agrees at 12 bases. CDR1 and CDR2 (germline): GTSNPN, SVGIG (reference sequence). Losses at the gene ends were 0 bases for V and 2 bases for J; bases not matched to a gene: 13. This CDR3 region has 19 residues. CDR3 in DNA: TGTGCCTGGAGTGTGTTAGGAGGGGGACAGGGGGCGAGGCAAGAGACCCAGTACTTC. This encodes CAWSVLGGGQGARQETQYF.

This sequence joins TRBV11-1 and TRBJ1-2; 10 nucleotides agree with TRBD1. The CDR3 loop spans 15 amino acids. From germline, CDR1 is SGHAT and CDR2 FQDESV (reference sequence). V was pared by 2 bases and J by 5 bases, with 5 bases of the junction left unmatched. DNA of the CDR3: TGTGCCAGCAGCTTATCCGGGACAGGGGTTTATGGCTACACCTTC. This gives the protein CASSLSGTGVYGYTF.

This clone is categorized as medium-sized (0.01 to 0.1%). J is TRBJ1-1 and V is TRBV9, with 10 bases identical to TRBD1. The V gene's germline CDR1 is SGDLS and CDR2 YYNGEE. The CDR3 consists of 15 residues. V shed 4 bases and J 7 bases; nucleotides not matched to a gene: 10. The CDR3 loop is CASSPVTGGLGEAFF. The CDR3 DNA reads TGTGCCAGCAGCCCGGTGACAGGGGGCCTTGGTGAAGCTTTCTTT.

V is TRBV7-8 and J is TRBJ1-5; D is ambiguous. Trimming took off 4 bases at V and 5 bases at J, with 12 bases between the two ends. The V gene's germline CDR1 is SGHVS and CDR2 FQNEAQ. The CDR3 has 14 residues. The CDR3 loop is CASSSPDWDQPQHF. CDR3 coding DNA: TGTGCCAGCAGCTCCCCGGACTGGGATCAGCCCCAGCATTTT.

This chain's CDR3 is CASSFGSGGPYEQYF. The CDR3 DNA reads TGTGCCAGCAGCTTTGGATCGGGGGGGCCCTACGAGCAGTACTTC. The chain combines TRBV7-9 with TRBJ2-7; 8 positions agree with TRBD2. V dropped 3 bases and J dropped 2; count of bases not matched to a gene: 6. CDR1 is SEHNR, CDR2 FQNEAQ, per germline (reference sequence). The CDR3 sequence is 15 residues long.

The J gene is TRBJ2-5, the V gene TRBV28; D might be TRBD2 (6 bases). The CDR3 length is 14 residues. V shed 5 bases and J shed 5 bases, with 15 bases lying between them. Germline CDR1 MDHEN, CDR2 SYDVKM. CDR3 coding DNA: TGTGCCAGCAGTCCCGGCGGGGTCGGGGAGACCCAGTACTTC. Encoded protein: CASSPGGVGETQYF.

The V call is TRBV5-1, the J call TRBJ1-1; 7 bases line up with TRBD1. J was trimmed by 4 bases and V by 0 bases; bases with no gene match: 3. The CDR3 totals 14 residues. The germline V gene encodes CDR1 SGHRS and CDR2 YFSETQ. The CDR3 bases are TGCGCCAGCAGCTTGGAAGGGGGCCTCACTGAAGCTTTCTTT. Translating it yields CASSLEGGLTEAFF.

Only one count was recorded for this clone. V gene TRBV5-1 combines with J gene TRBJ2-7; tentatively, D is TRBD1 (6 bases). The CDR3 spans 15 residues. V lost 3 bases and J 5 bases, leaving 18 bases between the germline ends. Germline-derived CDR1 and CDR2 are SGHRS and YFSETQ. The CDR3 nucleotides read TGCGCCAGCAGCTGGTCCGGGACACCGTCTCACGAGCAGTACTTC. Translated, it gives CASSWSGTPSHEQYF.

This clone came up a few times. This chain uses TRBV7-9 with TRBJ1-4, with D possibly being TRBD1 (5 bases). Deletions cut 0 bases from V and 0 bases from J, with 11 bases between. Per germline, CDR1 SEHNR and CDR2 FQNEAQ (reference sequence). The length of the CDR3 is 17 residues. The chain's CDR3 is CASSLALAGATNEKLFF. The CDR3, as DNA: TGTGCCAGCAGCTTAGCGCTTGCGGGGGCAACTAATGAAAAACTGTTTTTT.